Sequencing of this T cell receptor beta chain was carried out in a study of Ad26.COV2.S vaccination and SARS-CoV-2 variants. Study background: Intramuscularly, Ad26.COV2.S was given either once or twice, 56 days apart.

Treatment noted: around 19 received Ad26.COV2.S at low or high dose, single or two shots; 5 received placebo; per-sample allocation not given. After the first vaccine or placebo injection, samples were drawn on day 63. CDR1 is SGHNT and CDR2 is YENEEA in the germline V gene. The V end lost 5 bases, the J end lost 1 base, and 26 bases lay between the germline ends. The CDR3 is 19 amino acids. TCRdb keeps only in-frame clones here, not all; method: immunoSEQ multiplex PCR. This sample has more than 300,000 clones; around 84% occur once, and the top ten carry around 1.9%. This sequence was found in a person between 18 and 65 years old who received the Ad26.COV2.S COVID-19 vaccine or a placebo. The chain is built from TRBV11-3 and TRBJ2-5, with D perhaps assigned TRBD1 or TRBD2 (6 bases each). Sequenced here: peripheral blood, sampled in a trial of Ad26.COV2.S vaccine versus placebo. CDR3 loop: CASSPLLPGATSLQETQYF. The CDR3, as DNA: TGTGCCAGCAGCCCACTGCTCCCGGGGGCTACTAGCCTCCAAGAGACCCAGTACTTC.